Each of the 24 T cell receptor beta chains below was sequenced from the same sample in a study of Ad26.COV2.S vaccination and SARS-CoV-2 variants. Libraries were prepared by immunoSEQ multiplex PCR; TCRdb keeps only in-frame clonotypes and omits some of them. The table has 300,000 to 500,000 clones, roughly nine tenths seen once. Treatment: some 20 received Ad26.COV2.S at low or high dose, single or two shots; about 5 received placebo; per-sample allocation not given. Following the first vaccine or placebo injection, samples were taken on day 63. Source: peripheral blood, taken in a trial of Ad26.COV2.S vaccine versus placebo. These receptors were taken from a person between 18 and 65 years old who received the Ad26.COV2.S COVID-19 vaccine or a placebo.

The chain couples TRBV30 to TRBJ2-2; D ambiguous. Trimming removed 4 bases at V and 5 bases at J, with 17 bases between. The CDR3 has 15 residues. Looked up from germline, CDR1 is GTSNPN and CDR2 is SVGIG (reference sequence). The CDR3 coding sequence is TGTGCCTGGATACCTAGACAAGGATGGACCGGGGAGCTGTTTTTT. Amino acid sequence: CAWIPRQGWTGELFF.

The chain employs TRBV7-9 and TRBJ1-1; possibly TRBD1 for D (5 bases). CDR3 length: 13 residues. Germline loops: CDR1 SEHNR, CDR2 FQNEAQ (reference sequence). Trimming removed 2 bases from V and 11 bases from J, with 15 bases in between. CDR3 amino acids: CASSLFQTAWAFF. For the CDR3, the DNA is TGTGCCAGCAGCTTATTCCAGACAGCATGGGCTTTCTTT.

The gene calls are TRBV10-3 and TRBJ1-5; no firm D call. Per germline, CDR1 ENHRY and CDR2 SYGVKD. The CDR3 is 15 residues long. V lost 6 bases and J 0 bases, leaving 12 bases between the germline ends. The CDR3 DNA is TGTGCCATCAGCCCCAACGGAGATAGCAATCAGCCCCAGCATTTT. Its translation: CAISPNGDSNQPQHF.

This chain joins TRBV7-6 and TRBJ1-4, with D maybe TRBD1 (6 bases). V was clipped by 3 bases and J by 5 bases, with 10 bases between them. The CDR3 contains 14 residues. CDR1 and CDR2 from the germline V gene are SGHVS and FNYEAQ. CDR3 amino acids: CASSLAGVNEKLFF. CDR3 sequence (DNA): TGTGCCAGCAGCTTGGCAGGGGTGAATGAAAAACTGTTTTTT.

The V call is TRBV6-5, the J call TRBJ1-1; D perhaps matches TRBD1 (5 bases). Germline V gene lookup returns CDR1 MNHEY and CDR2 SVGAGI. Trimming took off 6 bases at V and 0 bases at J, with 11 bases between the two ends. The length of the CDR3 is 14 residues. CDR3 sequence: CASRGENLNTEAFF. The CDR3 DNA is TGTGCCAGCAGGGGGGAGAACCTGAACACTGAAGCTTTCTTT.

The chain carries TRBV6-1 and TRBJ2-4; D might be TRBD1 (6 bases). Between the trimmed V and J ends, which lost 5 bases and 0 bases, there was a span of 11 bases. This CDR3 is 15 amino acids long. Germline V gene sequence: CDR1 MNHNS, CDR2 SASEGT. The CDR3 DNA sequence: TGTGCCAGCAGTCAAACAGGGCTAGCCAAAAACATTCAGTACTTC. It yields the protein CASSQTGLAKNIQYF.

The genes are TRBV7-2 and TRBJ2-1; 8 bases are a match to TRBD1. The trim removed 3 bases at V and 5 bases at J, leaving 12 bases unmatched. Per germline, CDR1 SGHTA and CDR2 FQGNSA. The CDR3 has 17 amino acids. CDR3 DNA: TGTGCCAGCAGCTTGTTCCCCCCAGGGACAGGAGACAATGAGCAGTTCTTC. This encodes CASSLFPPGTGDNEQFF.

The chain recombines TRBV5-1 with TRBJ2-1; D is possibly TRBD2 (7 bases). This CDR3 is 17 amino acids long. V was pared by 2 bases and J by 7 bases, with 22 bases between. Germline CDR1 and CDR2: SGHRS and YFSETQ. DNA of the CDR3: TGCGCCAGCAGCTTCTCCCTGGGGGGGGGCGTAGCTAATGAGCAGTTCTTC. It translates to CASSFSLGGGVANEQFF. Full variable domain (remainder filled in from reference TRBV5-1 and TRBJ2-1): KAGVTQTPRYLIKTRGQQVTLSCSPISGHRSVSWYQQTPGQGLQFLFEYFSETQRNKGNFPGRFSGRQFSNSRSEMNVSTLELGDSALYLCASSFSLGGGVANEQFFGPGTRLTVL.

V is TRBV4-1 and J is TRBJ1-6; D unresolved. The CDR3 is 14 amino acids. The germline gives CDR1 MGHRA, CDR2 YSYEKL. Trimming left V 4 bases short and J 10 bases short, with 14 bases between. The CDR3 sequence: CASSPVDSNSPLHF. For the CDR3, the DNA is TGCGCCAGCAGCCCCGTCGACTCGAACTCACCCCTCCACTTT.

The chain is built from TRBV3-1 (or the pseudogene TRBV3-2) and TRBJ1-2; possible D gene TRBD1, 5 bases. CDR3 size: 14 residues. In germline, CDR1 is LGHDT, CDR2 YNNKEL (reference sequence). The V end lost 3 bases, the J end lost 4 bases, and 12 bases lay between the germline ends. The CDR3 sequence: CASSQAGGTYGYTF. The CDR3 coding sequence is TGTGCCAGCAGCCAGGCGGGGGGGACCTATGGCTACACCTTC.

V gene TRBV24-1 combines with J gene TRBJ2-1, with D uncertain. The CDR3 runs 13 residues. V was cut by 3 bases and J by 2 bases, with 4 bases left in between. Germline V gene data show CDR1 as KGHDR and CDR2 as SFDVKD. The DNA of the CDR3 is TGTGCCACCAGTGATGCCACCTACAATGAGCAGTTCTTC. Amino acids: CATSDATYNEQFF.

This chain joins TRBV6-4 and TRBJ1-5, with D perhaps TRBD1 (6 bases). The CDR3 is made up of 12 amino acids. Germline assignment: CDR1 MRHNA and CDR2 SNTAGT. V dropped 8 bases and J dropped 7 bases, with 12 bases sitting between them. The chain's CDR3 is CASFRGEQPQHF. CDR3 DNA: TGTGCCAGCTTCAGGGGAGAGCAGCCCCAGCATTTT.

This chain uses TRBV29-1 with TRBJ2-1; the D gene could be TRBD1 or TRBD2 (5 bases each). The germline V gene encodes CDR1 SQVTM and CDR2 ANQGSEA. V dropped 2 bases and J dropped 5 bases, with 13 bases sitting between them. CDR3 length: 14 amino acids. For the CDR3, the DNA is TGCAGCGTTGAAACTAGGACACCGAACAATGAGCAGTTCTTC. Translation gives CSVETRTPNNEQFF.

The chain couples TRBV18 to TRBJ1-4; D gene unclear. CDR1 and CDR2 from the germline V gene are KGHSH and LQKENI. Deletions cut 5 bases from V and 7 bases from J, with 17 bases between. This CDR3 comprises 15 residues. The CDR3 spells CASSISSVRSEKLFF. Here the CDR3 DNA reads TGTGCCAGCTCAATTTCGTCCGTAAGGAGTGAAAAACTGTTTTTT.

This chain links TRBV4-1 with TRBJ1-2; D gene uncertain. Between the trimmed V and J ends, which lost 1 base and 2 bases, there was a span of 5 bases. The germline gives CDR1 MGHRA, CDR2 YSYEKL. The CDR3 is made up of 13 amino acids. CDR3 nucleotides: TGCGCCAGCAGCCAAGGGCGGAACTATGGCTACACCTTC. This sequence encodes CASSQGRNYGYTF.

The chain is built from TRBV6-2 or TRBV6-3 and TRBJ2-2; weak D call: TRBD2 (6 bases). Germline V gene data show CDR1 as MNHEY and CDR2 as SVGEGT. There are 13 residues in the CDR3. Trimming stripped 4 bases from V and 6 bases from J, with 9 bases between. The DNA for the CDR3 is TGTGCCAGCAGTTGGGACTGGGCCGGGGAGCTGTTTTTT. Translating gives CASSWDWAGELFF.

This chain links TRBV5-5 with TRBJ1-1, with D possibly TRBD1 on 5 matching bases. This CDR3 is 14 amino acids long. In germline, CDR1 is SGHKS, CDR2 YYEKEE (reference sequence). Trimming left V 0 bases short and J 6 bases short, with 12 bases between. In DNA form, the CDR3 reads TGTGCCAGCAGCTTGGTCCCCATGGGGGCTGAAGCTTTCTTT. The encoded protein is CASSLVPMGAEAFF.

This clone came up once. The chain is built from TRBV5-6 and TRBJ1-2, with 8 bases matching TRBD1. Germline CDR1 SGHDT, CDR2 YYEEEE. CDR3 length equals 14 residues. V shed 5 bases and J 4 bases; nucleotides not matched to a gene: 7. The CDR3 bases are TGTGCCAGCAGGACGACAGGGGAAGCCTATGGCTACACCTTC. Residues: CASRTTGEAYGYTF.

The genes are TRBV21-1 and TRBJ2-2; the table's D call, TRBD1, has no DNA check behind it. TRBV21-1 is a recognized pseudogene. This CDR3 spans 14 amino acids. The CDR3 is CASSKHMNTGELFF. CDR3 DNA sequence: TGTGCCAGCAGCAAGCACATGAACACCGGGGAGCTGTTTTTT.

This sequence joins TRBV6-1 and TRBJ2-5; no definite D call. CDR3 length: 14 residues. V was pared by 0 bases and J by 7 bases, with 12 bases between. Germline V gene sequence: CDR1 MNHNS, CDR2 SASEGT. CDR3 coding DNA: TGTGCCAGCAGTGAAGCCGCCCCCGGTGGGACCCAGTACTTC. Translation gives CASSEAAPGGTQYF.

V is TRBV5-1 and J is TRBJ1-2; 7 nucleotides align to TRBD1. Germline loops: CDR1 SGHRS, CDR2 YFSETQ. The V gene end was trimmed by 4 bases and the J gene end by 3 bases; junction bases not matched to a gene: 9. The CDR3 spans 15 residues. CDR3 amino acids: CASSPTGTADYGYTF. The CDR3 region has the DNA TGCGCCAGCAGCCCGACCGGGACAGCCGACTATGGCTACACCTTC. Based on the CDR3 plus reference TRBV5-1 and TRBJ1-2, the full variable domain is KAGVTQTPRYLIKTRGQQVTLSCSPISGHRSVSWYQQTPGQGLQFLFEYFSETQRNKGNFPGRFSGRQFSNSRSEMNVSTLELGDSALYLCASSPTGTADYGYTFGSGTRLTVV.

CDR3 loop: CASSQVGFSASYEQYF. The CDR3 DNA reads as TGTGCCAGCAGCCAAGTTGGCTTCTCCGCCTCCTACGAGCAGTACTTC. The V and J genes are TRBV4-2 and TRBJ2-7; D unclear. The germline CDR1 and CDR2 sequences are LGHNA and YNFKEQ. The CDR3 has 16 amino acids. Trimming stripped 1 base from V and 0 bases from J, with 13 bases between.

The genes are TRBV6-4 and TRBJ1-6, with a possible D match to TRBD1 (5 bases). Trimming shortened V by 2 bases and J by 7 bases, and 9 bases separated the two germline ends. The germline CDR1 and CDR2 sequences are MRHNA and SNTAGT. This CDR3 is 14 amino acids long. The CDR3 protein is CASSDLWGNSPLHF. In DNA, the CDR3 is TGTGCCAGCAGTGACCTCTGGGGGAATTCACCCCTCCACTTT.

CDR3 protein: CASSRQGGGTEAFF. CDR3 in DNA: TGTGCCAGCAGTAGACAGGGAGGGGGAACCGAAGCTTTCTTT. This rearrangement joins TRBV6-5 to TRBJ1-1; 7 bases agree with TRBD1. The junction had 11 bases not matched to a gene; V was cut back by 5 bases and J by 8 bases. The germline gives CDR1 MNHEY, CDR2 SVGAGI. The CDR3 runs to 14 residues.